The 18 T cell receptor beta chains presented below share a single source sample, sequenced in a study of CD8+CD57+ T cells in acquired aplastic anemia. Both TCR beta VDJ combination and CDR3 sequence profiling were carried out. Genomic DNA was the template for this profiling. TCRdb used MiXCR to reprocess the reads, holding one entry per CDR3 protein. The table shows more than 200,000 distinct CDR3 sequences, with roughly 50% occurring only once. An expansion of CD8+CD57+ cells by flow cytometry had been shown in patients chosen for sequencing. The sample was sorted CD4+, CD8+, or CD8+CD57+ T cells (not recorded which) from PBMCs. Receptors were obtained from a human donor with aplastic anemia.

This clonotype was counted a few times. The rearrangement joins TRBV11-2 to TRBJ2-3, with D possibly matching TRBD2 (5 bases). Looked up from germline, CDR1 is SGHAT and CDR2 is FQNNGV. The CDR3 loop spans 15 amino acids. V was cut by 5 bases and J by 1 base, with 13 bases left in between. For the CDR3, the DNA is TGTGCCAGCAGCCTCTTCTGGCGGGGCACAGATACGCAGTATTTT. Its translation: CASSLFWRGTDTQYF.

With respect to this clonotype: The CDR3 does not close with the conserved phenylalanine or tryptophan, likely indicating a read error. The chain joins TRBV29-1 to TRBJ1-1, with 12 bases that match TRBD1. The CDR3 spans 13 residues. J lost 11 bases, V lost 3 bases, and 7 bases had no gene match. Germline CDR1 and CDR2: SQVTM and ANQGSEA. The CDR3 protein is CSVDPGQGAKAFS. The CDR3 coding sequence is TGCAGCGTTGACCCGGGACAGGGGGCGAAGGCTTTCTCT.

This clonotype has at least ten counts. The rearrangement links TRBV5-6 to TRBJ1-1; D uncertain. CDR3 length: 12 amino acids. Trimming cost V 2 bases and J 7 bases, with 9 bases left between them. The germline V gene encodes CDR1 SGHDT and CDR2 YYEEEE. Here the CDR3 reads CASSFQDGEAFF. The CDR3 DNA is TGTGCCAGCAGCTTTCAGGATGGTGAAGCTTTCTTT. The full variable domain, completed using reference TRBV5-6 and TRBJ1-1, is DAGVTQSPTHLIKTRGQQVTLRCSPKSGHDTVSWYQQALGQGPQFIFQYYEEEERQRGNFPDRFSGHQFPNYSSELNVNALLLGDSALYLCASSFQDGEAFFGQGTRLTVV.

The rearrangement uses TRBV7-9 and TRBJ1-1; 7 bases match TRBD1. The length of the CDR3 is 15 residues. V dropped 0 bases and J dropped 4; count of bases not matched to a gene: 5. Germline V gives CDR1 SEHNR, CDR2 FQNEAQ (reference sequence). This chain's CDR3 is CASSLAQGGFTEAFF. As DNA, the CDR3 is TGTGCCAGCAGCTTAGCTCAGGGGGGTTTCACTGAAGCTTTCTTT.

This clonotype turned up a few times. DNA for the CDR3: TGTGCCAGCAGCCAAGATGGAGACTTCCGACTTACCTATGGCTACACCTTC. It yields the protein CASSQDGDFRLTYGYTF. This sequence joins TRBV3-1 and TRBJ1-2; D not resolved. Germline CDR1 LGHDT, CDR2 YNNKEL (reference sequence). Trimming took 0 bases from V and 4 from J, leaving 18 bases between them. This CDR3 has 17 residues.

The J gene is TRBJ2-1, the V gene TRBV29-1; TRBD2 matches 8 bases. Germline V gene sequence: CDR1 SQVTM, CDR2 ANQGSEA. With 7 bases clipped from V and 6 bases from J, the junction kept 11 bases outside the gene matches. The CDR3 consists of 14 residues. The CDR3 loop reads CSASTAGVTNEQFF. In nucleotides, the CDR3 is TGCAGCGCATCGACAGCGGGAGTCACCAATGAGCAGTTCTTC.

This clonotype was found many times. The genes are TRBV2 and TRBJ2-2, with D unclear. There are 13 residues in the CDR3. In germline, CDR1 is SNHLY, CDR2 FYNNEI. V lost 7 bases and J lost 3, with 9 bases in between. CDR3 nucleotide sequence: TGTGCCAGCAAGACATCATACACCGGGGAGCTGTTTTTT. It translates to CASKTSYTGELFF.

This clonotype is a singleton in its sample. In DNA form, the CDR3 reads TGTGCCATCAGTAGGGACAGTGGAAACACCATATATTTT. Amino acid sequence: CAISRDSGNTIYF. The chain has TRBV10-3 and TRBJ1-3; 7 positions agree with TRBD1. The CDR3 has 13 residues. V was pared by 5 bases and J by 3 bases, with 1 base of the junction left unmatched. From germline, CDR1 is ENHRY and CDR2 SYGVKD.

This CDR3 is CASSARTGSLGGYTF. The CDR3 coding sequence is TGTGCCAGCAGCGCCAGGACAGGGTCACTGGGGGGCTACACCTTC. The V and J genes are TRBV9 and TRBJ1-2, with TRBD1 matching 8 bases. The CDR3 sequence is 15 residues long. V lost 3 bases and J lost 8; bases outside the gene matches: 12. Germline V gene sequence: CDR1 SGDLS, CDR2 YYNGEE.

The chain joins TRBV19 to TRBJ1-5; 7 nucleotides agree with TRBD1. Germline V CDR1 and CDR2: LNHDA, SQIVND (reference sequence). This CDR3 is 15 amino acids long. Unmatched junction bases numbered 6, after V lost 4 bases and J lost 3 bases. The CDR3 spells CASSTQGQYNQPQHF. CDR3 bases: TGTGCCAGTAGTACACAGGGGCAGTACAATCAGCCCCAGCATTTT.

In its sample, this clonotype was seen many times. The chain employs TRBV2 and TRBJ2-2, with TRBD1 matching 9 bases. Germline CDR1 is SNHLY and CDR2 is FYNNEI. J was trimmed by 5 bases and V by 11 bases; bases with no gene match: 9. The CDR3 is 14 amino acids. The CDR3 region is CASQGTGLTGELFF. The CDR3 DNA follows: TGTGCCTCCCAGGGGACAGGGTTGACCGGGGAGCTGTTTTTT.

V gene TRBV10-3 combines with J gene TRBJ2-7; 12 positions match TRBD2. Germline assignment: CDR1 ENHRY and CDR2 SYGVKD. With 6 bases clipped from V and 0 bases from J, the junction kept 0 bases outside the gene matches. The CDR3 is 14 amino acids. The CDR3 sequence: CAIRTSGSSYEQYF. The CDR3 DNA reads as TGTGCCATCAGGACTAGCGGGAGCTCCTACGAGCAGTACTTC.

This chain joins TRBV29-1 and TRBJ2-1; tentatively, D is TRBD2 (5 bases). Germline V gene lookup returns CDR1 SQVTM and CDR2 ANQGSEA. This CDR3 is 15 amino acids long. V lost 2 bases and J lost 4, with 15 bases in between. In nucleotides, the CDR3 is TGCAGCGTTGAACTCGACTACGAACGGTACAATGAGCAGTTCTTC. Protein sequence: CSVELDYERYNEQFF.

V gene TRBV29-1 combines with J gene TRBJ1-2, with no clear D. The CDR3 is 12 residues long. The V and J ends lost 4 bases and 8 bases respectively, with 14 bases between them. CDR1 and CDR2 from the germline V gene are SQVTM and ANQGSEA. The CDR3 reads CSVARMREGYTF. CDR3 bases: TGCAGCGTTGCCCGGATGCGCGAGGGCTACACCTTC.

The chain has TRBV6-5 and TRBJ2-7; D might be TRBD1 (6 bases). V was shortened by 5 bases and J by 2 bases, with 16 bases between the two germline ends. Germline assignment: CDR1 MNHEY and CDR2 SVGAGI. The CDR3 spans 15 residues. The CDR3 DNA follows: TGTGCCAGCAGTCCTACTGTAGGGGGACCCTACGAGCAGTACTTC. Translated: CASSPTVGGPYEQYF.

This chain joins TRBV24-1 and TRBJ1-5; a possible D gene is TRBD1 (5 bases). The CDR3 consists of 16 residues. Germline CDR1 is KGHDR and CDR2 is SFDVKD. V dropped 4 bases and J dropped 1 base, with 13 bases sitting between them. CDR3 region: CATSDPTATSNQPQHF. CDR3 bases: TGTGCCACCAGTGACCCGACAGCGACCAGCAATCAGCCCCAGCATTTT.

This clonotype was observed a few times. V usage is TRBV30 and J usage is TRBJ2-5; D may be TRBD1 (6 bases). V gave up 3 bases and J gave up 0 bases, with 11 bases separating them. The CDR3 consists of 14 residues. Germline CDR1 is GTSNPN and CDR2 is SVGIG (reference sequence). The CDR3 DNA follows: TGTGCCTGGAGGGCCCCAGGGGACCAAGAGACCCAGTACTTC. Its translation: CAWRAPGDQETQYF. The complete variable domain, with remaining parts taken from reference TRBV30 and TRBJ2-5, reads SQTIHQWPATLVQPVGSPLSLECTVEGTSNPNLYWYRQAAGRGLQLLFYSVGIGQISSEVPQNLSASRPQDRQFILSSKKLLLSDSGFYLCAWRAPGDQETQYFGPGTRLLVL.

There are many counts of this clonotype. Here the CDR3 DNA reads TGCGCCAGCAGCCCCACTAATATTGGGTCCGACAATTCACCCCTCCACTTT. Residues: CASSPTNIGSDNSPLHF. J is TRBJ1-6 and V is TRBV5-1; D remains unclear. V lost 4 bases to trimming and J lost 7 bases, with 21 bases between them. The CDR3 sequence is 17 residues long. Germline CDR1 is SGHRS and CDR2 is YFSETQ.